This TCR beta chain was captured by sequencing in a study of vaccination and CD4 T cells after COVID-19. Study-level information: There were two doses of either BNT162b2 or mRNA-1273 vaccine given to participants. Three convalescent patients were sampled post-vaccination (at day 14 and at days 161 to 241).

Researchers used the Oncomine TCR Beta short-read assay to sequence DNA from cultured CD4+ T cells. TCRdb re-called the PCR reads with MiXCR, one entry per CDR3 protein. This table has 25,000 to 30,000 distinct CDR3 sequences, roughly a third appearing once. This clonotype was seen more than once but under ten times. Its antigen is undetermined. Study results and limitations: Convalescent patients saw a median roughly 90% of their reactive clones show up only after vaccination.

The CDR3 contains 18 residues. CDR1 is SGHVS and CDR2 is FNYEAQ in the germline V gene. The junction had 17 bases not matched to a gene; V was cut back by 4 bases and J by 7 bases. Time point: late sampling 161 to 241 days after vaccination in three convalescent patients. Treatment meaning: approximately 10-day PBMC culture with coronavirus spike peptide pools or control peptides (ViraFEST assay). The clonotype originates from a human donor who had recovered from COVID-19. The genes are TRBV7-6 and TRBJ2-2, with 8 bases identical to TRBD2. The sequenced sample was CD4+ T cells from blood, cultured in vitro, obtained about 7 months after SARS-CoV-2 vaccination. The CDR3 sequence: CASSSYIRAAGEDGELFF. CDR3 nucleotides: TGTGCCAGCAGCTCCTACATCCGGGCAGCGGGAGAGGACGGGGAGCTGTTTTTT.